A selection of T cell receptor beta chains follows, all from one sample in a study of regulatory T cells in long-lasting Graves disease. One entry per CDR3 protein results from TCRdb running MiXCR on the multiplex PCR reads. The table shows some 500,000 distinct CDR3 sequences, with roughly a sixth occurring only once. The sample also formed part of further work on T cells in Graves' hyperthyroidism and ophthalmopathy.

The material sequenced was peripheral blood mononuclear cells (PBMCs), taken at new diagnosis, from a patient treated with antithyroid drugs. The source is a woman aged 35-65 years with Graves disease. Each CDR3 is given with its conserved first and last residue. D genes are given only for firm matches. Size values are once, few and many counts, or a class for expanded clones, and some rows have none.

v_gene,len,j_gene,d_gene,abundance,CDR3nt,CDR3aa
TRBV7-2,16,TRBJ1-2,.,.,TGTGCCAGCAGCTTAGCTATTACCCAACAGAACTATGGCTACACCTTC,CASSLAITQQNYGYTF
TRBV15,14,TRBJ1-5,.,.,TGTGCCACCAGCAGTGCACAGGTAGGGCAGCCCCAGCATTTT,CATSSAQVGQPQHF
TRBV9,13,TRBJ1-3,.,many,TGTGCCAGCTCCTCCGGCTCGGGAAACACCATATATTTT,CASSSGSGNTIYF
TRBV2,13,TRBJ2-7,.,many,TGTGCCAGCATTGTGGGTAGGGGTGACGAGCAGTACTTC,CASIVGRGDEQYF
TRBV10-3,14,TRBJ2-1,TRBD1,.,TGTGCCGTACAAGGTGACAGGGGGGGCAATGAGCAGTTCTTC,CAVQGDRGGNEQFF
TRBV5-5,12,TRBJ1-1,TRBD1,many,TGTGCCAGCAGCTCAGACAGGGCTGAAGCTTTCTTT,CASSSDRAEAFF
TRBV5-1,15,TRBJ2-7,TRBD1,many,TGTGCCAGCAGCTTGGGGGGACAGGGGTCCTACGAGCAGTACTTC,CASSLGGQGSYEQYF
TRBV7-2,12,TRBJ1-2,.,few,TGTGCCAGCAGCTTAAGGGTGAATGGCTACACCTTC,CASSLRVNGYTF
TRBV11-2,16,TRBJ1-5,.,many,TGTGCCAGCAGCTTAAGGCCACCGGGACAAGGGGAGCCCCAGCATTTT,CASSLRPPGQGEPQHF
TRBV5-1,14,TRBJ2-7,.,few,TGCGCCAGCATGGTTGGCACTAACTCCTACGAGCAGTACTTC,CASMVGTNSYEQYF
TRBV20-1,15,TRBJ1-5,.,.,TGCAGTGCTACATCCAACCAGGGCCGGGGAGAGCCCCAGCATTTT,CSATSNQGRGEPQHF
TRBV19,13,TRBJ2-3,.,.,TGTGCCAGTAGGGGACCCCCCGCAGATACGCAGTATTTT,CASRGPPADTQYF
TRBV6-5,12,TRBJ2-2,.,many,TGTGCCAGCAGTTACCGAACCGGGGAGCTGTTTTTT,CASSYRTGELFF
TRBV3-1,16,TRBJ1-5,TRBD1,many,TGTGCCAGCAGCCAAGAGGACAGGTCGAGCAATCAGCCCCAGCATTTT,CASSQEDRSSNQPQHF
TRBV3-1,18,TRBJ2-3,TRBD1,.,TGTGCCAACAGCCCTCACCGGGGAAGGGGGCGGCGTACAGATACGCAGTATTTT,CANSPHRGRGRRTDTQYF
TRBV5-1,15,TRBJ1-3,.,many,TGCGCCAGCAGCTTGGCCGGGATGACTGGAAACACCATATATTTT,CASSLAGMTGNTIYF
TRBV12-3/TRBV12-4,15,TRBJ2-2,.,many,TGTGCCAGCAGTTTAAAAGCGATTGGTACCGGGGAGCTGTTTTTT,CASSLKAIGTGELFF
TRBV28,15,TRBJ2-7,.,.,TGTGCCAGCAGTTACACCCAAGACATGGTCGTCGAGCAGTACTTC,CASSYTQDMVVEQYF
TRBV11-1,14,TRBJ1-2,.,many,TGTGCCAGCAGCTTAGGAGCAGAAGACTATGGCTACACCTTC,CASSLGAEDYGYTF
TRBV7-9,15,TRBJ1-1,.,few,TGTGCCAGCAGCTTAGACGGGGCTACGAACACTGAAGCTTTCTTT,CASSLDGATNTEAFF
TRBV6-5,14,TRBJ1-2,TRBD1,many,TGTGCCAGCAGTTACGGGACAGAAGGCTATGGCTACACCTTC,CASSYGTEGYGYTF
TRBV2,13,TRBJ2-5,.,many,TGTGCCAGCAGCAACCAAGGGGTAGAGACCCAGTACTTC,CASSNQGVETQYF
TRBV3-1,17,TRBJ2-5,.,few,TGTGCCAGCAGCCAAGATGGCCGGACGGGCTGGAAGGAGACCCAGTACTTC,CASSQDGRTGWKETQYF
TRBV2,13,TRBJ1-2,TRBD1,many,TGTGCCAACGGGGAGACAGGGGTATCGGGCTACACCTTC,CANGETGVSGYTF
TRBV20-1,12,TRBJ1-2,TRBD1,.,TGCAGTGCCGAGGGACAGGGGGATGGCTACACCTTC,CSAEGQGDGYTF
TRBV24-1,15,TRBJ2-5,TRBD1,few,TGTGCCACCAGTGGAAAGCAGGGGGCAGGGGAGACCCAGTACTTC,CATSGKQGAGETQYF
TRBV6-2/TRBV6-3,16,TRBJ2-7,.,few,TGTGCCAGCAGTGATCCCCGAGGGGCTGGGGGTTACGAGCAGTACTTC,CASSDPRGAGGYEQYF
TRBV18,15,TRBJ1-5,TRBD1,.,TGTGCCAGCTCAAAGGGACAGGGAGGCCATCAGCCCCAGCATTTT,CASSKGQGGHQPQHF
TRBV13,15,TRBJ2-7,.,.,TGTGCCAGCAGCTTAGGCCGGAGACGGACCTACGAGCAGTACTTC,CASSLGRRRTYEQYF
TRBV7-2,13,TRBJ1-1,.,.,TGTGTCAGCAGCAATCAGGGGAGCTCTGAAGCTTTCTTT,CVSSNQGSSEAFF
TRBV12-3/TRBV12-4,15,TRBJ1-5,.,many,TGTGCCAGCAGCCGGACGGCTTATAGCAATCAGCCCCAGCATTTT,CASSRTAYSNQPQHF
TRBV14,15,TRBJ2-3,.,few,TGTGCCAGCACCCTCCCCGACCACGGCACAGATACGCAGTATTTT,CASTLPDHGTDTQYF
TRBV11-2,15,TRBJ2-7,TRBD1,many,TGTGCCAGCAGCTTAGGGACAGGGGGCTTCTACGAGCAGTACTTC,CASSLGTGGFYEQYF
TRBV28,15,TRBJ2-7,.,once,TGTGCCAGCAGCGGCGGCGGTACAGACTCCTACGAGCAGTACTTC,CASSGGGTDSYEQYF
TRBV12-3/TRBV12-4,15,TRBJ1-2,TRBD1,many,TGTGCCAGCAGCCTCCGGGACAGGGGCGCCTATGGCTACACCTTC,CASSLRDRGAYGYTF
TRBV20-1,17,TRBJ2-7,TRBD2,.,TGCAGTGCCCTAACCGGGACTAGCGGGGGGTCCCCCTACGAGCAGTACTTC,CSALTGTSGGSPYEQYF
TRBV14,13,TRBJ2-5,.,.,TGTGCCAGCAGCCAAGTAGTCCCAGAGACCCAGTACTTC,CASSQVVPETQYF
TRBV15,16,TRBJ2-3,.,many,TGTGCCACCAGCAGAGGCTCCAGCGGAAGCACAGATACGCAGTATTTT,CATSRGSSGSTDTQYF
TRBV7-2,15,TRBJ1-5,.,many,TGTGCCAGCAGCTTAAGTACGGTCCTCAATCAGCCCCAGCATTTT,CASSLSTVLNQPQHF
TRBV19,14,TRBJ1-2,.,many,TGTGCCAGTAGGGTACAAGGGACTAACTATGGCTACACCTTC,CASRVQGTNYGYTF
TRBV5-4,16,TRBJ1-1,.,many,TGTGCCAGCAGCTTGGCCACAGGGAACCACAGGACTGAAGCTTTCTTT,CASSLATGNHRTEAFF
TRBV30,14,TRBJ1-1,.,.,TGTGCCTGGAGTAACGGGCTCTCGAACACTGAAGCTTTCTTT,CAWSNGLSNTEAFF
TRBV12-3/TRBV12-4,14,TRBJ2-2,TRBD1,few,TGTGCCAGCACCCGGACAGGGGACACCGGGGAGCTGTTTTTT,CASTRTGDTGELFF
TRBV20-1,13,TRBJ1-3,.,few,TGCAGTGCTAGAGGGACCTCTGGAAACACCATATATTTT,CSARGTSGNTIYF
TRBV10-3,12,TRBJ1-5,.,.,TGTGCCATCAGTTTTAGCAATCAGCCCCAGCATTTT,CAISFSNQPQHF
TRBV2,15,TRBJ1-2,TRBD1,.,TGTGCCAGCAGTGAACAGCGAACAGGGGGAGATGGCTACACCTTC,CASSEQRTGGDGYTF
TRBV30,15,TRBJ1-3,.,few,TGTGCCTGGAGTGTATACCGGGCGGCTGGAAACACCATATATTTT,CAWSVYRAAGNTIYF
TRBV20-1,14,TRBJ2-2,.,many,TGCAGTGCTGAGGGACCTTCGCGGACCGGGGAGCTGTTTTTT,CSAEGPSRTGELFF
TRBV28,10,TRBJ2-3,.,many,TGTGCCAGCAGTTTTAATACGCAGTATTTT,CASSFNTQYF
TRBV10-3,16,TRBJ2-5,TRBD2,many,TGTGCCATCAGTGAGGTCACTAGCGGGTATCAAGAGACCCAGTACTTC,CAISEVTSGYQETQYF
TRBV7-6,15,TRBJ1-2,TRBD1,.,TGTGCCAGCAGCCCATCGGACAGGGGGTCGTATGGCTACACCTTC,CASSPSDRGSYGYTF
TRBV20-1,13,TRBJ1-1,.,few,TGCAGGCTAGACCGGACAGACACACTGAAAGCTTTCTTT,CRLDRTDTLKAFF
TRBV7-9,15,TRBJ2-2,.,.,TGTGCCAGCAGCTTACTGGCGGGGAGCACCGGGGAGCTGTTTTTT,CASSLLAGSTGELFF
TRBV20-1,18,TRBJ2-1,TRBD2,.,TGCAGTGCTAGAGATGAAAGGATAGCGGGGGGGCAAGGGAATGAGCAGTTCTTC,CSARDERIAGGQGNEQFF
TRBV4-1,15,TRBJ1-3,TRBD1,.,TGCGCCAGCAGCATTGCACCGACAGGGGGAAACACCATATATTTT,CASSIAPTGGNTIYF
TRBV5-1,13,TRBJ2-7,TRBD1,few,TGCGCCAGCAGCACAGGACAGGGTAGCGAGCAGTACTTC,CASSTGQGSEQYF
TRBV18,15,TRBJ2-6,.,few,TGTGCCAGCTCACCAGAAATCTCTGGGGCCAACGTCCTGACTTTC,CASSPEISGANVLTF
TRBV2,14,TRBJ2-2,.,many,TGTGCCAGCAGTTCGGGAGCTGACACCGGGGAGCTGTTTTTT,CASSSGADTGELFF
TRBV5-1,14,TRBJ1-2,.,.,TGCGCCAGCAGCTTGGCCCAGGGCCCCTATGGCTACACCTTC,CASSLAQGPYGYTF
TRBV2,10,TRBJ1-1,.,many,TGTGCCAGCACCATTAAAAGAGCTTTCTTT,CASTIKRAFF